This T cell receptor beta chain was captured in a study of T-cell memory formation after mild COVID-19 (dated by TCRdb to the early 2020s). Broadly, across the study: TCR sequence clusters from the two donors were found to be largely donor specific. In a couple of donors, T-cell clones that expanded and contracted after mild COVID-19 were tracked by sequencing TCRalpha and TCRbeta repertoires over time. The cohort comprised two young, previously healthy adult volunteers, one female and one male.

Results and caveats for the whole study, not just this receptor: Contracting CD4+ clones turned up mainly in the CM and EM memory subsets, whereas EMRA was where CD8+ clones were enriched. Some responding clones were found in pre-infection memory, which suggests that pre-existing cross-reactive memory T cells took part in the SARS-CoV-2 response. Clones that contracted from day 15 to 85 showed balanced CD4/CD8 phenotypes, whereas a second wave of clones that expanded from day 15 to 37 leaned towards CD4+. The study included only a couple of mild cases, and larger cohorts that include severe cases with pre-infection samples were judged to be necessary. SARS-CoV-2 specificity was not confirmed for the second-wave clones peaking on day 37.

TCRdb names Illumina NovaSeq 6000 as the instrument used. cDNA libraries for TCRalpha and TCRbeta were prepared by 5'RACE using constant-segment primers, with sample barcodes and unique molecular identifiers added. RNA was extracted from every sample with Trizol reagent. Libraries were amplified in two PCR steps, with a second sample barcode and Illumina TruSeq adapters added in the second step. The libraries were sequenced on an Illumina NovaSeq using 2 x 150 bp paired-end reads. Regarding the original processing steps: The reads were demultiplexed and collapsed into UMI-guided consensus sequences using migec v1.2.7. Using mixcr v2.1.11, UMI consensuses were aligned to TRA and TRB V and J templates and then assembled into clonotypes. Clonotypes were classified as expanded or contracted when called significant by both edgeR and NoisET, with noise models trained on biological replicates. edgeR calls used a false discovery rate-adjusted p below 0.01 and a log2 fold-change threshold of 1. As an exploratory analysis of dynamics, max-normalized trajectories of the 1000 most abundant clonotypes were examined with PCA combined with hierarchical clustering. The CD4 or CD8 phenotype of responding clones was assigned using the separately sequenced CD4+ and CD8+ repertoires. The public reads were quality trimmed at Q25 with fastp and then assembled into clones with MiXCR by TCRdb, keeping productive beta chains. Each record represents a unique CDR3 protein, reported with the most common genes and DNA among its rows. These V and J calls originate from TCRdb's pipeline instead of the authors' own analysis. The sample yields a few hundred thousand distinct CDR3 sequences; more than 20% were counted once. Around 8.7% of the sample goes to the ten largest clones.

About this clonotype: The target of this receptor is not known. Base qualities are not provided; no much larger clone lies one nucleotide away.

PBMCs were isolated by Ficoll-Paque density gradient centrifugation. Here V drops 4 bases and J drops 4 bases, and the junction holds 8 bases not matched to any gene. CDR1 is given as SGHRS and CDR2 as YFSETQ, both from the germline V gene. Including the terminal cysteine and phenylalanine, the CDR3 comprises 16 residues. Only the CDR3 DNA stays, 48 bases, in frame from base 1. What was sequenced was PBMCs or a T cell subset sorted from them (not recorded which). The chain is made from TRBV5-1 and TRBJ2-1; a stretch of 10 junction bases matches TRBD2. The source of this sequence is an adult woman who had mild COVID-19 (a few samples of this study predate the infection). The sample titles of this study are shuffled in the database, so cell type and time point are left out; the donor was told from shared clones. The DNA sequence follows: TGCGCCAGCAGCCTGATGACTAGCGGGCCTTACAATGAGCAGTTCTTC. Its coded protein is CASSLMTSGPYNEQFF.